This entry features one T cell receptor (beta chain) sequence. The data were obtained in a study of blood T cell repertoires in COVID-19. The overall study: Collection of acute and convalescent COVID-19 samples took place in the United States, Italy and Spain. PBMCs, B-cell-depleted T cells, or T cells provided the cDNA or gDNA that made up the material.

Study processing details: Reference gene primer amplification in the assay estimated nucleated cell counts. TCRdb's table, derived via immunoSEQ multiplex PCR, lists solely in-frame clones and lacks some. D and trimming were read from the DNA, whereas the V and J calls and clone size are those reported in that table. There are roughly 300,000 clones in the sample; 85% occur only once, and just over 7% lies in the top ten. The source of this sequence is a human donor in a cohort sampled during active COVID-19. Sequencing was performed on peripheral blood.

CDR3 residues: CASSQVLRTEAFF. The CDR3 coding sequence is TGTGCCAGCAGCCAAGTATTGAGAACTGAAGCTTTCTTT. V and J are TRBV14 and TRBJ1-1; no definite D call. From germline, CDR1 is SGHDN and CDR2 FVKESK. The CDR3 covers 13 residues. V was pared by 1 base and J by 5 bases, with 8 bases between.